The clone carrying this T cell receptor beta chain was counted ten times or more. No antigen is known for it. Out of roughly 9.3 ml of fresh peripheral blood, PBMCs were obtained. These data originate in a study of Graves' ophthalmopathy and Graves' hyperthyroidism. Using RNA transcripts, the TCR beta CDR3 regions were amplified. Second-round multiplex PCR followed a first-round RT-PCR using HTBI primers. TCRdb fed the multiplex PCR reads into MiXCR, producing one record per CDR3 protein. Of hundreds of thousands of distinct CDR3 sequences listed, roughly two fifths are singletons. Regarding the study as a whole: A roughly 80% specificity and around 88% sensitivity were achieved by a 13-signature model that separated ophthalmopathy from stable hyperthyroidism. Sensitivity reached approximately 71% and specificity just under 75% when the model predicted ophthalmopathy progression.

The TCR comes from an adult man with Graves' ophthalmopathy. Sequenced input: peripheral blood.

The CDR3 DNA is TGTGCCAGCATGTTAGGGTTAGATGAAAAACTGTTTTTT. Amino acid sequence: CASMLGLDEKLFF. The chain links TRBV2 to TRBJ1-4; no definite D call. V dropped 7 bases and J dropped 6 bases, with 12 bases sitting between them. The V gene's germline CDR1 is SNHLY and CDR2 FYNNEI. The CDR3 sequence is 13 residues long.